This T cell receptor (beta chain) is from a study of CD8 T cells in Susac syndrome (dated by TCRdb to the late 2010s). Some background on the complete study: Among the sequenced Susac syndrome patients, about 6 had clinically active disease and roughly 8 were in clinical remission. Susac syndrome patients were therapy-naive, on corticosteroids (some also receiving IVIg), or on IVIg alone at blood withdrawal. Whether CD8+ T cell activation and differentiation in Susac syndrome was antigen driven was tested using repertoire sequencing.

Note on this clonotype: Its recognized antigen is unknown. Nothing much larger sits one base from this clone, and base qualities are not available.

The research as a whole found: In the CD4+ T cell repertoire of Susac syndrome patients, clonal expansion was not detected. The study acknowledged that relatively few individuals were included in the TCR sequencing and HLA analysis.

From the cysteine up to the phenylalanine, the CDR3 has a length of 13 residues. This entry keeps only the CDR3 DNA: 39 bases, framed from base 1. Ends trimmed: V by 5 bases, J by 4 bases; bases unmatched to a gene: 4. From the germline V gene, CDR1 is MNHEY and CDR2 is SVGAGI. Peripheral blood CD8+ and CD4+ T cells from healthy donors, Susac syndrome patients and multiple sclerosis patients were profiled using high-throughput TCR beta sequencing. Recently defined diagnostic criteria for definite or probable disease were met by the Susac syndrome patients. Bulk CD8+ and CD4+ T cells were purified by magnetic negative isolation, whereas CD8+ TEMRA cells were enriched by FACS. Blood was drawn into EDTA tubes, processed within 24 hours, and PBMCs were isolated by density gradient centrifugation. PBMCs destined for TCR sequencing were cryopreserved in liquid nitrogen and later thawed in a 37 °C water bath. The sorted or isolated CD4+, CD8+ and CD8+ TEMRA cells had a purity of 90% or higher.

RNA was extracted using the RNeasy kit, and about 0.45 to 1 microgram was reverse transcribed with random hexamers. The immunoSEQ multiplex PCR assay, covering 54 Vbeta and 13 Jbeta segments, was used to amplify TCR beta CDR3 regions. To correct PCR amplification bias, a synthetic template baseline was used for both primer optimization and computational correction. In the paper's pipeline: Only productive sequences were kept, with reads annotated to V, D and J genes according to IMGT and analyzed in immunoSEQ Analyzer. Clonality was calculated as one minus the Shannon entropy normalized by log2 of the number of productive unique sequences. For each patient and control, public and private clones were evaluated within the 100 most prevalent clones. Susac-specific clones were defined as absent from healthy and MS cohorts, 1052 published viral clones and other ImmuneACCESS disease sequences. The public reads were reprocessed in TCRdb via fastp at Q25 and MiXCR, keeping in-frame beta chains. Identical CDR3 proteins give one entry, which carries the most common genes and DNA. The V and J calls come from TCRdb's annotation, not from the publication. Recorded for this sample are 150,000 to 200,000 distinct CDR3 sequences; around 94% of them occurred a single time. Around 0.11% of the sample is in the top ten clones.

The sequence joins TRBV6-5 to TRBJ1-2; 7 middle bases align to TRBD1. The sequencing input was CD4+ T cells from PBMCs. This clonotype was sampled from a human donor with Susac syndrome. This receptor has the CDR3 CASSRAGGYGYTF. In nucleotides, the sequence is TGTGCCAGCAGTAGAGCAGGGGGCTATGGCTACACCTTC.